This T cell receptor beta chain was sequenced during a study of T cell repertoires in cytomegalovirus infection. Across the whole study: Public TCR beta signatures provided an indication of both CMV infection and a matching HLA type.

This clonotype was counted between two and nine times. What it binds is unknown. MiXCR was run by TCRdb on the reads, yielding one entry per CDR3 protein. This sample has about 920,000 distinct CDR3 sequences, with around a third found just once. Study outcomes and limitations: Based on cumulative public TCR beta family frequency, carriers of CMV plus the relevant HLA were identified.

Trimming stripped 6 bases from V and 7 bases from J, with 13 bases between. Germline assignment: CDR1 MNHNS and CDR2 SASEGT. CDR3 size: 12 residues. This TCR derives from a human donor in good health (CMV status not recorded). Some clones in this sample may be carry-over from other donors' samples. The V gene is TRBV6-1, the J gene TRBJ2-7; D ambiguous. The sequences come from cultured CD8+ T cells from PBMCs, collected from culture after CMV antigen stimulation. For the CDR3, the DNA is TGTGCCAGCAGCTCCCCTTGGCTAGAGCAGTACTTC. Translating gives CASSSPWLEQYF.